This T cell receptor beta chain came from a study of post-analysis software for immune sequencing data. Study context: Patients with relapsing-remitting, secondary progressive and progressive-relapsing multiple sclerosis courses were all represented. Study conclusions and caveats: Analysis by F measure revealed that same-batch samples clustered strongly together. Significantly lower normalized Chao1 diversity was found in patients with multiple sclerosis relative to controls. Included in a set of about 5 TRBV segments more frequent in patients than controls were TRBV5-6, TRBV5-1 and TRBV20-1.

This clonotype was counted many times. The antigen remains unidentified. Built from TCR beta cDNA, the libraries had unique molecular identifiers in them. T cells numbering roughly 0.85 to 10 million gave rise to some 520,000 cDNA molecules. One entry per CDR3 protein, called by TCRdb with MiXCR from the PCR reads. The sample contains hundreds of thousands of distinct CDR3 sequences, around 34% of which appear only once. This CDR3 has 12 residues. V lost 5 bases, J lost 7 bases, and 4 bases stayed unmatched. Sequencing was done on a sample of blood. The clonotype comes from a girl between 5 and 17 years old with multiple sclerosis. This chain uses TRBV12-3 or TRBV12-4 with TRBJ1-2; 7 nucleotides agree with TRBD1. Written as DNA, the CDR3 is TGTGCCAGCAGTCTAACAGGGGCTGGCTACACCTTC. This sequence encodes CASSLTGAGYTF.